These 14 T cell receptor beta chains came from one sample sequenced in a study of control samples from healthy donors and cancer patients. The assay was immunoSEQ multiplex PCR, and TCRdb's table has in-frame clones only and misses some. The sample yields more than 100,000 clones, around 88% seen once. Sequencing used PBMCs. These receptors all stem from a man between 60 and 70 years old with lung cancer.

There are a few counts of this clone. J is TRBJ1-1 and V is TRBV5-1; 7 nucleotides agree with TRBD1. The V gene's germline CDR1 is SGHRS and CDR2 YFSETQ. V trimming: 5 bases; J trimming: 4 bases; junction bases outside the gene matches: 2. The CDR3 runs to 12 residues. CDR3 nucleotide sequence: TGCGCCAGCAGGCAGGGGGGCACTGAAGCTTTCTTT. This codes for CASRQGGTEAFF.

This chain uses TRBV12-5 with TRBJ2-5; 8 positions agree with TRBD2. The CDR3 consists of 18 residues. Germline CDR1 and CDR2: LGHNT and FRNRAP. The ends lost 0 bases at V and 7 bases at J; junction bases unmatched: 16. CDR3 loop: CASGLVQDGTRIFRTQYF. The CDR3 coding sequence is TGTGCTAGTGGTTTGGTTCAAGACGGGACTAGAATTTTTCGGACCCAGTACTTC.

The chain combines TRBV11-2 with TRBJ2-1; 7 positions agree with TRBD1. CDR1 SGHAT and CDR2 FQNNGV come from the germline V gene. The CDR3 extends over 15 amino acids. With V trimmed by 5 bases and J by 0 bases, 4 bases remained unmatched. The CDR3 loop reads CASSADRASYNEQFF. The CDR3 bases are TGTGCCAGCAGCGCCGACAGGGCCTCCTACAATGAGCAGTTCTTC.

The chain uses TRBV7-9 and TRBJ2-7, with D perhaps matching TRBD1 (5 bases). The germline V gene has CDR1 SEHNR and CDR2 FQNEAQ (reference sequence). The CDR3 consists of 15 residues. Between the trimmed V and J ends, which lost 1 base and 1 base, there was a span of 11 bases. CDR3: CASSLERTGSYEQYF. The CDR3 region has the DNA TGTGCCAGCAGCTTAGAAAGAACAGGTTCCTACGAGCAGTACTTC.

This sequence joins TRBV7-2 and TRBJ2-2, with 8 bases aligning to TRBD2. From germline, CDR1 is SGHTA and CDR2 FQGNSA. This CDR3 is 16 amino acids long. V lost 5 bases, J lost 3 bases, and 8 bases stayed unmatched. The CDR3, as DNA: TGTGCCAGCAGCGCCAGCGGGGGCGTCTACACCGGGGAGCTGTTTTTT. Translating it yields CASSASGGVYTGELFF.

V and J are TRBV5-1 and TRBJ2-3; perhaps TRBD2 as D (6 bases). Trimming removed 0 bases at V and 4 bases at J, with 12 bases between. This CDR3 has 15 residues. CDR1 and CDR2 from the germline V gene are SGHRS and YFSETQ. For the CDR3, the DNA is TGCGCCAGCAGCTTGGCCGTGATAGCGGCAGATACGCAGTATTTT. This translates into CASSLAVIAADTQYF.

The chain joins TRBV5-4 to TRBJ1-1, with a tentative D call TRBD1 (5 bases). Looked up from germline, CDR1 is SGHNT and CDR2 is YYREEE (reference sequence). The length of the CDR3 is 15 residues. With 2 bases removed from V and 0 bases from J, the gap between germline ends came to 11 bases. CDR3 sequence reads: CASSLPGDMNTEAFF. CDR3 bases: TGTGCCAGCAGCTTACCGGGGGATATGAACACTGAAGCTTTCTTT. Full variable domain (missing parts from reference TRBV5-4 and TRBJ1-1): ETGVTQSPTHLIKTRGQQVTLRCSSQSGHNTVSWYQQALGQGPQFIFQYYREEENGRGNFPPRFSGLQFPNYSSELNVNALELDDSALYLCASSLPGDMNTEAFFGQGTRLTVV.

V gene TRBV12-3 or TRBV12-4 combines with J gene TRBJ2-5; D is uncertain. Deletions cut 7 bases from V and 5 bases from J, with 8 bases between. The CDR3 covers 11 residues. This chain's CDR3 is CASTFGETQYF. CDR3 bases: TGTGCCAGCACCTTTGGGGAGACCCAGTACTTC.

The chain couples TRBV18 to TRBJ2-7, with TRBD1 matching over 10 bases. CDR3 length equals 14 residues. The germline V gene has CDR1 KGHSH and CDR2 LQKENI. V lost 4 bases, J lost 4 bases, and 4 bases stayed unmatched. The CDR3 nucleotides read TGTGCCAGCTCACTAGGACAGGGGGTTTACGAGCAGTACGTC. Amino acid sequence: CASSLGQGVYEQYV.

The rearrangement links TRBV12-3 or TRBV12-4 to TRBJ2-1; no reliable D call. V was shortened by 7 bases and J by 0 bases, with 4 bases between the two germline ends. The CDR3 length is 12 residues. CDR3 sequence (DNA): TGTGCCAGCACAGCCTCCTACAATGAGCAGTTCTTC. It is translated as CASTASYNEQFF.

The chain joins TRBV5-1 to TRBJ1-2; the match to TRBD1 covers 12 bases. J gave up 13 bases and V 4 bases, and 14 bases lay outside the gene matches. This CDR3 region has 15 residues. Germline V gene lookup returns CDR1 SGHRS and CDR2 YFSETQ. CDR3 nucleotides: TGCGCCAGCAGCCGGACTACCGCGGGACAGGGGGCCGGCACCTTC. Its protein product is CASSRTTAGQGAGTF.

The rearrangement joins TRBV6-5 to TRBJ2-3; D is possibly TRBD1 or TRBD2 (6 bases each). V lost 7 bases, J lost 4 bases, and 18 bases lay in between. CDR1 is MNHEY, CDR2 SVGAGI, per germline. The CDR3 covers 15 residues. CDR3 in DNA: TGTGCCAGCACCACGGAACAGGGCGGGGCAGATACGCAGTATTTT. Translated: CASTTEQGGADTQYF.

The V call is TRBV5-4, the J call TRBJ2-1, with a tentative D call TRBD1 (5 bases). Trimming shortened V by 4 bases and J by 10 bases, and 18 bases separated the two germline ends. CDR3 size: 14 residues. The germline gives CDR1 SGHNT, CDR2 YYREEE (reference sequence). The CDR3 bases are TGTGCCAGCAGCCTATGGGGCGCCGACGGAGAGCAGTTCTTC. Its translation: CASSLWGADGEQFF.

The chain links TRBV12-5 to TRBJ2-6, with TRBD1 as a possible D gene (5 bases). The CDR3 is 18 amino acids. V lost 3 bases to trimming and J lost 0 bases, with 15 bases between them. Germline CDR1 is LGHNT and CDR2 is FRNRAP. Here the CDR3 DNA reads TGTGCTAGTGGTTTAGGACACCTAGACCCCTCTGGGGCCAACGTCCTGACTTTC. This sequence encodes CASGLGHLDPSGANVLTF. The entire variable domain, with the rest obtained from reference TRBV12-5 and TRBJ2-6, is as follows: DARVTQTPRHKVTEMGQEVTMRCQPILGHNTVFWYRQTMMQGLELLAYFRNRAPLDDSGMPKDRFSAEMPDATLATLKIQPSEPRDSAVYFCASGLGHLDPSGANVLTFGAGSRLTVL.